Following are 16 T cell receptor beta chains from one sample sequenced in a study of T cells in Graves' hyperthyroidism and ophthalmopathy. Amplified regions were TCR beta CDR3 sequences from RNA transcripts. The HTBI primer set served for first-round RT-PCR of the TCR CDR3. From the multiplex PCR reads, TCRdb called clonotypes with MiXCR, one entry per CDR3 protein. The sample has approximately 560,000 distinct CDR3 sequences; around 16% are singletons. The sequencing sample was made of blood. Source of these receptors: a woman aged 25-40 years with Graves' hyperthyroidism.

The CDR3 nucleotides are TGTGCCAGCAGCTTAGGGGGTTTTCGCTCCTACAATGAGCAGTTCTTC. The encoded protein is CASSLGGFRSYNEQFF. This chain links TRBV7-2 with TRBJ2-1, with unresolved D. Trimming stripped 1 base from V and 0 bases from J, with 10 bases between. CDR1 and CDR2 (germline): SGHTA, FQGNSA. The CDR3 has 16 amino acids. The whole variable domain, filled in from reference TRBV7-2 and TRBJ2-1, reads GAGVSQSPSNKVTEKGKDVELRCDPISGHTALYWYRQSLGQGLEFLIYFQGNSAPDKSGLPSDRFSAERTGGSVSTLTIQRTQQEDSAVYLCASSLGGFRSYNEQFFGPGTRLTVL.

This clonotype was observed at least ten times. The chain has TRBV9 and TRBJ2-5; 7 positions agree with TRBD2. CDR1 SGDLS and CDR2 YYNGEE come from the germline V gene. CDR3 size: 15 residues. The V segment lost 0 bases and the J segment 2 bases; nucleotides outside the gene matches: 4. CDR3 nucleotides: TGTGCCAGCAGCGTAGTGGCTAGCGGTCAAGAGACCCAGTACTTC. Its protein is CASSVVASGQETQYF.

In the case of this clonotype: Germline is not matched at one junction end, which may reflect a read error. V usage is TRBV7-7 and J usage is TRBJ1-5, with no clear D. The V gene's germline CDR1 is SSHAT and CDR2 FNYEAQ (reference sequence). The CDR3 covers 13 residues. CDR3 protein: CASSLDQGQPQHF. The CDR3 DNA reads as TGTGCTAGCAGCTTGGACCAAGGGCAGCCCCAGCATTTT.

In this sample, this clonotype turned up many times. The V call is TRBV11-2, the J call TRBJ2-2, with D perhaps matching TRBD1 (6 bases). Trimming took off 5 bases at V and 5 bases at J, with 15 bases between the two ends. Germline lookup yields CDR1 SGHAT and CDR2 FQNNGV. This CDR3 is 15 amino acids long. CDR3 bases: TGTGCCAGCAGCCTAAAGGGGGTTGCGACCGGGGAGCTGTTTTTT. Its protein product is CASSLKGVATGELFF.

This clonotype was found many times. This sequence joins TRBV28 and TRBJ2-5; 15 bases are shared with TRBD2. The trim removed 5 bases at V and 4 bases at J, leaving 5 bases unmatched. The CDR3 spans 16 residues. Germline CDR1 reads MDHEN; CDR2 reads SYDVKM. CDR3: CASSGPGLAGGETQYF. The CDR3 coding sequence is TGTGCCAGCAGTGGGCCGGGACTAGCGGGAGGAGAGACCCAGTACTTC.

The chain employs TRBV7-9 and TRBJ1-1; no clear D. Germline-derived CDR1 and CDR2 are SEHNR and FQNEAQ (reference sequence). Trimming cost V 7 bases and J 4 bases, with 7 bases left between them. The CDR3 totals 11 residues. CDR3: CASNAGTEAFF. The CDR3 nucleotides are TGTGCCAGCAACGCCGGCACTGAAGCTTTCTTT. The full variable domain, rest sourced from reference TRBV7-9 and TRBJ1-1, is DTGVSQNPRHKITKRGQNVTFRCDPISEHNRLYWYRQTLGQGPEFLTYFQNEAQLEKSRLLSDRFSAERPKGSFSTLEIQRTEQGDSAMYLCASNAGTEAFFGQGTRLTVV.

The table lists this clonotype with a few counts. The chain combines TRBV10-3 with TRBJ2-5; 7 nucleotides match TRBD2. The CDR3 sequence is 13 residues long. Losses at the gene ends were 7 bases for V and 5 bases for J; bases not matched to a gene: 7. Looked up from germline, CDR1 is ENHRY and CDR2 is SYGVKD. DNA of the CDR3: TGTGCCATCAACGGCGGGAGTCGGGAGACCCAGTACTTC. Translating gives CAINGGSRETQYF.

The gene calls are TRBV28 and TRBJ1-1; D is unresolved. The CDR3 has 11 residues. V gave up 3 bases and J gave up 4 bases, with 3 bases separating them. Germline V gene data show CDR1 as MDHEN and CDR2 as SYDVKM. CDR3 sequence reads: CASSLATEAFF. In DNA, the CDR3 is TGTGCCAGCAGTTTGGCCACTGAAGCTTTCTTT.

The chain combines TRBV18 with TRBJ2-7; the D gene could be TRBD1 or TRBD2 (6 bases each). There are 15 residues in the CDR3. Per the germline V gene, CDR1 is KGHSH and CDR2 is LQKENI. The V gene lost 6 bases and the J gene lost 0 bases, with 15 bases spanning the gap. The CDR3 protein is CASSLSEGGSYEQYF. The CDR3 DNA follows: TGTGCCAGCTCGCTTAGCGAGGGGGGCTCCTACGAGCAGTACTTC. The entire variable domain, with the rest obtained from reference TRBV18 and TRBJ2-7, is as follows: NAGVMQNPRHLVRRRGQEARLRCSPMKGHSHVYWYRQLPEEGLKFMVYLQKENIIDESGMPKERFSAEFPKEGPSILRIQQVVRGDSAAYFCASSLSEGGSYEQYFGPGTRLTVT.

This clonotype has at least ten counts. The rearrangement joins TRBV28 to TRBJ2-1, with TRBD1 matching over 7 bases. This CDR3 contains 15 residues. Germline CDR1 MDHEN, CDR2 SYDVKM. The trim removed 3 bases at V and 3 bases at J, leaving 5 bases unmatched. As DNA, the CDR3 is TGTGCCAGCAGTTTCAGGGGGAGTGTCTACAATGAGCAGTTCTTC. Translating it yields CASSFRGSVYNEQFF.

This clonotype was counted ten times or more. The chain employs TRBV27 and TRBJ1-3, with 8 bases identical to TRBD1. The junction had 13 bases not matched to a gene; V was cut back by 2 bases and J by 1 base. The CDR3 loop spans 19 amino acids. Looked up from germline, CDR1 is MNHEY and CDR2 is SMNVEV (reference sequence). CDR3 sequence (DNA): TGTGCCAGCAGTTTAAGTGGACAGGGCATGGCATCATCTGGAAACACCATATATTTT. Translation: CASSLSGQGMASSGNTIYF.

The V gene is TRBV28, the J gene TRBJ1-1; perhaps TRBD1 as D (5 bases). Deletions cut 1 base from V and 6 bases from J, with 15 bases between. Germline CDR1 reads MDHEN; CDR2 reads SYDVKM. The CDR3 is 15 amino acids. CDR3 sequence reads: CASSLLSGGRAEAFF. CDR3 sequence (DNA): TGTGCCAGCAGTTTATTGAGTGGGGGTCGTGCTGAAGCTTTCTTT.

This clonotype was seen at least ten times. V usage is TRBV20-1 and J usage is TRBJ2-7; 8 bases agree with TRBD1. The V and J ends lost 0 bases and 1 base, in that order; junction bases with no gene match: 11. CDR3 length: 17 residues. In germline, CDR1 is DFQATT, CDR2 SNEGSKA (reference sequence). The CDR3 DNA sequence: TGCAGTGCTAGAGATCACCCCCGGCAGGGGGCGTCCTACGAGCAGTACTTC. Its protein is CSARDHPRQGASYEQYF.

This clonotype was observed at least ten times. The J gene is TRBJ2-7, the V gene TRBV6-1; TRBD2 might be the D (6 bases). CDR3 size: 14 residues. With 2 bases removed from V and 7 bases from J, the gap between germline ends came to 15 bases. Germline V CDR1 and CDR2: MNHNS, SASEGT. The CDR3 reads CASSETGLPKEQYF. The CDR3 DNA follows: TGTGCCAGCAGTGAAACGGGACTTCCGAAAGAGCAGTACTTC.

This clonotype was counted at least ten times. This chain joins TRBV11-2 and TRBJ1-2, with a weak D call TRBD1 (5 bases). In germline, CDR1 is SGHAT, CDR2 FQNNGV. CDR3 length equals 15 residues. V was cut by 0 bases and J by 4 bases, with 12 bases left in between. The CDR3 region has the DNA TGTGCCAGCAGCTTAGATAGAGGGGTTATCTATGGCTACACCTTC. Its translation: CASSLDRGVIYGYTF.

This clonotype was observed at least ten times. The V and J genes are TRBV6-1 and TRBJ2-5; D is undetermined. CDR1 and CDR2 (germline): MNHNS, SASEGT. V lost 5 bases, J lost 0 bases, and 28 bases lay in between. This CDR3 is built from 20 residues. CDR3 residues: CASSRIAINAGSLYQETQYF. CDR3 nucleotide sequence: TGTGCCAGCAGTAGAATCGCAATTAACGCCGGGTCCTTGTACCAAGAGACCCAGTACTTC.